These T cell receptor beta chains were read from a single sample in a study of blood T cell repertoires in COVID-19. Clones were read by immunoSEQ multiplex PCR, and TCRdb kept only the in-frame ones, dropping some. The table lists 390,000 or so clones, around 92% of them singletons. Sequencing was done on a sample of peripheral blood. These receptors came from a woman under 40 with COVID-19, enrolled during active disease. The CDR3 runs from the conserved cysteine through the conserved F or W. Fields, in order: V gene, clone size, J gene, CDR3 protein. Not every row has a clone size; where given, it reads once, few, many or a size class.

V gene: TRBV4-2; clone size: NA; J gene: TRBJ2-3; CDR3 protein: CASSQVVRGSTDTQYF
V gene: TRBV7-2; clone size: once; J gene: TRBJ2-7; CDR3 protein: CASTTGHYEQYF
V gene: TRBV5-1; clone size: NA; J gene: TRBJ2-5; CDR3 protein: CASSLAEAGGGETQYF
V gene: TRBV2; clone size: NA; J gene: TRBJ1-2; CDR3 protein: CASSDEGTGGYTF
V gene: TRBV24-1; clone size: NA; J gene: TRBJ2-2; CDR3 protein: CATSTSGGAGRTGELFF
V gene: TRBV6-2/TRBV6-3; clone size: NA; J gene: TRBJ1-2; CDR3 protein: CASSFFGDRDYGYTF
V gene: TRBV14; clone size: NA; J gene: TRBJ2-7; CDR3 protein: CASSPDRWRGGSEQYF
V gene: TRBV28; clone size: NA; J gene: TRBJ1-1; CDR3 protein: CASSLGPQGVSAEAFF
V gene: TRBV7-2; clone size: NA; J gene: TRBJ1-1; CDR3 protein: CASSSQGISNTEAFF
V gene: TRBV3-1/TRBV3-2; clone size: NA; J gene: TRBJ1-2; CDR3 protein: CASSQLNALNTF
V gene: TRBV14; clone size: NA; J gene: TRBJ2-2; CDR3 protein: CASSRTMNTGELFF